This T cell receptor beta chain was identified during a study of regulatory T cells in long-lasting Graves disease. Study details: Antithyroid drug intake by newly diagnosed Graves' patients had lasted under 3 months.

According to the study, TCR beta libraries were built with iRepertoire HTBI primers and CDR3-region Arm-PCR. TCRdb processed the multiplex PCR reads anew with MiXCR; each CDR3 protein has one entry. The table lists some 330,000 distinct CDR3 sequences, around 11% of them singletons, with over 15% in the top ten. This clonotype has at least ten counts. Its antigen is still unknown. Overall study results and limits: Persistent patients shared more public clonotypes (2,741) than newly diagnosed patients (roughly 960).

Germline V gene data show CDR1 as LNHDA and CDR2 as SQIVND (reference sequence). V was clipped by 5 bases and J by 5 bases; unmatched bases: 11. The CDR3 is 16 residues long. Described time point: newly diagnosed GD, antithyroid drugs for less than 3 months. TCR sequences were obtained from RNA taken from PBMCs. This same sample was also part of a study on T cells in Graves' hyperthyroidism and ophthalmopathy. That work adds: Peripheral blood also featured most of the thyroid clonotypes expanded above 0.001.

V is TRBV19 and J is TRBJ2-1, with 8 bases fitting TRBD2. Sequencing used peripheral blood mononuclear cells (PBMCs), obtained at new diagnosis, from a patient treated with antithyroid drugs. The receptor's source is a woman younger than 30 with Graves disease. CDR3 bases: TGTGCCAGTAGTGGCGGCGGGAGGATCGGAAACAATGAGCAGTTCTTC. Its translation is CASSGGGRIGNNEQFF. Full variable domain (remainder filled in from reference TRBV19 and TRBJ2-1): DGGITQSPKYLFRKEGQNVTLSCEQNLNHDAMYWYRQDPGQGLRLIYYSQIVNDFQKGDIAEGYSVSREKKESFPLTVTSAQKNPTAFYLCASSGGGRIGNNEQFFGPGTRLTVL.